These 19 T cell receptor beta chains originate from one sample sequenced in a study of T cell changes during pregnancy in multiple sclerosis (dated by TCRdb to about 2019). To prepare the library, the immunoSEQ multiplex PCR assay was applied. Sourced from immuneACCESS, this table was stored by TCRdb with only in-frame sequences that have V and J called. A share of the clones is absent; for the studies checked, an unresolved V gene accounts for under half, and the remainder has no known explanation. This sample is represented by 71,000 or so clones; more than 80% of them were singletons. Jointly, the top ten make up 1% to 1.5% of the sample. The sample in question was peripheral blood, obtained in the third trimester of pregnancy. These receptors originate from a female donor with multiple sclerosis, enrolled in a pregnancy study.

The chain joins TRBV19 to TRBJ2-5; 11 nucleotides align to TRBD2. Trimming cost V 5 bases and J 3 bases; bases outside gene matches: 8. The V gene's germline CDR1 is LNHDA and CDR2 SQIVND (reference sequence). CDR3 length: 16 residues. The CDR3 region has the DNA TGTGCCAGTAGTGAGGGACTAGCGGCGCTTAAAGAGACCCAGTACTTC. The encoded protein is CASSEGLAALKETQYF.

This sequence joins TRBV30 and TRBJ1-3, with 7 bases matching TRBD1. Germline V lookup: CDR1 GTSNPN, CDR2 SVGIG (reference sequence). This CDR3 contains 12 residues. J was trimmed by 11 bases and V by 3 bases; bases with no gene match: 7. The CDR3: CAWSSTGTPIYF. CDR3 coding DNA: TGTGCCTGGAGCTCGACAGGGACGCCCATATATTTT.

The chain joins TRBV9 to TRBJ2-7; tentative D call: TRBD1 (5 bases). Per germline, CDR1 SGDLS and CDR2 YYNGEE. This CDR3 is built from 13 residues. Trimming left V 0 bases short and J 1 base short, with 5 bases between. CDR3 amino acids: CASSVGQSYEQYF. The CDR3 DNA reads TGTGCCAGCAGCGTAGGACAGTCCTACGAGCAGTACTTC. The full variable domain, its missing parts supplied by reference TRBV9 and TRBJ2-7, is DSGVTQTPKHLITATGQRVTLRCSPRSGDLSVYWYQQSLDQGLQFLIQYYNGEERAKGNILERFSAQQFPDLHSELNLSSLELGDSALYFCASSVGQSYEQYFGPGTRLTVT.

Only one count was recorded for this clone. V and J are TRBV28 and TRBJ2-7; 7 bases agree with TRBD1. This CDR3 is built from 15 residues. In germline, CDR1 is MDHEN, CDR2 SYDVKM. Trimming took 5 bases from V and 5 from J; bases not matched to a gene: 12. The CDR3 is CASSPKTGSIHEQYF. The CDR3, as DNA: TGTGCCAGCAGTCCAAAGACAGGGAGCATTCACGAGCAGTACTTC.

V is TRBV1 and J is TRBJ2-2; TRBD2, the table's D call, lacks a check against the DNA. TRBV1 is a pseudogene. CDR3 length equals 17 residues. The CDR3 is CTSSQELERANTGELFF. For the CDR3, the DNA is TGCACCAGCAGCCAAGAACTGGAGAGGGCGAACACCGGGGAGCTGTTTTTT.

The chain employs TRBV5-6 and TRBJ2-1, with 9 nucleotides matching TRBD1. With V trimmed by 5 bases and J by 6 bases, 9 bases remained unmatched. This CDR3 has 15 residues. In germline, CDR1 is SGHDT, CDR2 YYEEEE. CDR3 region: CASRNYRGRFNEQFF. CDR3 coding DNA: TGTGCCAGCAGGAATTACAGGGGGCGATTCAATGAGCAGTTCTTC.

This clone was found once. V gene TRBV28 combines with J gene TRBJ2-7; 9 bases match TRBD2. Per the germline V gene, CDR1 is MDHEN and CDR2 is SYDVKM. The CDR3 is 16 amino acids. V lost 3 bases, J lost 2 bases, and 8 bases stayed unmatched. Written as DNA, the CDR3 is TGTGCCAGCAGTTTGTTGACTAGCGGAAATCCCTACGAGCAGTACTTC. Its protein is CASSLLTSGNPYEQYF.

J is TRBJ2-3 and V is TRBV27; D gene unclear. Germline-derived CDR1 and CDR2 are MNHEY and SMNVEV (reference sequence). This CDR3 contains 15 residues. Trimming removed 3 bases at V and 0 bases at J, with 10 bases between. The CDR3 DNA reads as TGTGCCAGCAGTTTTGGGCTTGCTAGCACAGATACGCAGTATTTT. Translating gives CASSFGLASTDTQYF.

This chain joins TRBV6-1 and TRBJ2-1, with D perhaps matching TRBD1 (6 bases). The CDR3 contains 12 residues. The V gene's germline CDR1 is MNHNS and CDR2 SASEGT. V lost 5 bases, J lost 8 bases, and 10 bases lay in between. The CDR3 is CASSLTGHEQFF. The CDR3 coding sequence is TGTGCCAGCAGTCTCACAGGGCATGAGCAGTTCTTC.

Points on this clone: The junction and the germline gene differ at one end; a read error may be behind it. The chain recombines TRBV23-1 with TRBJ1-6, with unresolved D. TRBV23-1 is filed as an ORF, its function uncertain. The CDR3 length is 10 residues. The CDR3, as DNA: TGCGCCAGCAGTTTGGGCAGGTGTGGCTTT. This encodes CASSLGRCGF.

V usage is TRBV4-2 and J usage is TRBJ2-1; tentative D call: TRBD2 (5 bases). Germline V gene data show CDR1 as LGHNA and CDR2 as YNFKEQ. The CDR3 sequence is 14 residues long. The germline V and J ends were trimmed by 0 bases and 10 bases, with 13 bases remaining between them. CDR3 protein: CASSQDGAGLEQFF. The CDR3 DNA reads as TGTGCCAGCAGCCAAGATGGTGCAGGACTCGAGCAGTTCTTC.

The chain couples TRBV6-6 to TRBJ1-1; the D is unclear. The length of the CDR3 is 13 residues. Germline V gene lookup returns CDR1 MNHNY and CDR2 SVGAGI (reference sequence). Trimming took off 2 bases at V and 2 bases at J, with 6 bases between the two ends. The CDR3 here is CASSYEGNTEAFF. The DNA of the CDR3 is TGTGCCAGCAGTTACGAGGGTAACACTGAAGCTTTCTTT.

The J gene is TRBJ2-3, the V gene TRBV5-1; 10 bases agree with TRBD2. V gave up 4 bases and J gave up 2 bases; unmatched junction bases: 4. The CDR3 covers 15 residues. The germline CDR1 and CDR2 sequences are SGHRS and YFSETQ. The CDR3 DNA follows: TGCGCCAGCAGCCTAGCGGGAGCCACCACAGATACGCAGTATTTT. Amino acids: CASSLAGATTDTQYF.

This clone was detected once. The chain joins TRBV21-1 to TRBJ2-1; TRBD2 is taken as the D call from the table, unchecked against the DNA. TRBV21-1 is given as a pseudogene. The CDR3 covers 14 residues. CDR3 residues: CASSKGTSGNEQFF. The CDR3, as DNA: TGTGCCAGCAGCAAAGGGACTAGCGGGAATGAGCAGTTCTTC.

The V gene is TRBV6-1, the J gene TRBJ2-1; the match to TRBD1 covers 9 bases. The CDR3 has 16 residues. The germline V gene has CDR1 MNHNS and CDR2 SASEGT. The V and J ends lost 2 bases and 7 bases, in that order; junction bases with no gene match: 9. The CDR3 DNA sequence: TGTGCCAGCAGTGAACTCGTATACAGGGGGCAAAATGAGCAGTTCTTC. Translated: CASSELVYRGQNEQFF.

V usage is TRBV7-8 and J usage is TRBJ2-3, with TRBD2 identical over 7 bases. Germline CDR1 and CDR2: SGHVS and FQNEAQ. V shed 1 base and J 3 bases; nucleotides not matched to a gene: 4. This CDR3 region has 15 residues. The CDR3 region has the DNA TGTGCCAGCAGCTTAGAGCTAGCGGTAACAGATACGCAGTATTTT. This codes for CASSLELAVTDTQYF. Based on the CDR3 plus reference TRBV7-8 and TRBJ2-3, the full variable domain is GAGVSQSPRYKVAKRGQDVALRCDPISGHVSLFWYQQALGQGPEFLTYFQNEAQLDKSGLPSDRFFAERPEGSVSTLKIQRTQQEDSAVYLCASSLELAVTDTQYFGPGTRLTVL.

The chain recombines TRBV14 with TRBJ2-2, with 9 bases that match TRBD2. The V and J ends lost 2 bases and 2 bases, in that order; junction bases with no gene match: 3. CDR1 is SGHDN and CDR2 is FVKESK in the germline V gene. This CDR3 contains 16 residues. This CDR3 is CASSQRLAANTGELFF. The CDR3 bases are TGTGCCAGCAGCCAACGACTAGCGGCCAACACCGGGGAGCTGTTTTTT.

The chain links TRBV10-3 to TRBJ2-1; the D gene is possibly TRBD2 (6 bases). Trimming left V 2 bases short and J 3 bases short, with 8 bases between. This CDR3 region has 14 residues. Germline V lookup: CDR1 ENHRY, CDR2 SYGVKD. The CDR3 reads CAISEASDYNEQFF. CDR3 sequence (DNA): TGTGCCATCAGTGAGGCTAGCGACTACAATGAGCAGTTCTTC.

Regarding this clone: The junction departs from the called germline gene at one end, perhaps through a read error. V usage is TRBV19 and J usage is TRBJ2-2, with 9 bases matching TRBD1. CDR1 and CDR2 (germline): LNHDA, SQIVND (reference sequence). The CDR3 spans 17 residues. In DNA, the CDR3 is TGTGCCAGTAGTATGGGAACCGGGACAGGGAACCCCGGGGAGCTGTTTTTT. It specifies CASSMGTGTGNPGELFF.